This entry lists 19 T cell receptor beta chains sequenced from one sample in a study of blood T cell repertoires in COVID-19 (dated by TCRdb to between 2020 and 2021). Libraries were prepared through the immunoSEQ multiplex PCR assay. TCRdb obtained this table from immuneACCESS and retained in-frame rearrangements with V and J assigned. These tables miss some clones; where compared with another copy, unresolved V genes account for less than half of the shortfall, and the remainder is unexplained. For this sample there are around 100,000 clones; approximately 80% appear just once. The top ten clones comprise around an eighth of the sample. Sample: peripheral blood. These receptors were taken from a man aged 45 to 65 with active or convalescent COVID-19.

The chain carries TRBV19 and TRBJ1-5; the D is unclear. With 2 bases removed from V and 3 bases from J, the gap between germline ends came to 8 bases. This CDR3 spans 14 amino acids. CDR1 is LNHDA, CDR2 SQIVND, per germline (reference sequence). Here the CDR3 DNA reads TGTGCCAGTAGTATAATAGTTCCCAATCAGCCCCAGCATTTT. This gives the protein CASSIIVPNQPQHF.

The rearrangement links TRBV4-2 to TRBJ2-1; maybe TRBD2 (6 bases). The CDR3 is 15 residues long. Trimming shortened V by 0 bases and J by 8 bases, and 14 bases separated the two germline ends. The germline V gene encodes CDR1 LGHNA and CDR2 YNFKEQ. The DNA of the CDR3 is TGTGCCAGCAGCCAAGAGGTACTAGCCGTACATGAGCAGTTCTTC. Protein: CASSQEVLAVHEQFF.

The gene calls are TRBV29-1 and TRBJ2-7; D might be TRBD1 (5 bases). Germline V lookup: CDR1 SQVTM, CDR2 ANQGSEA. V shed 4 bases and J shed 1 base, with 17 bases lying between them. The CDR3 contains 15 residues. CDR3 residues: CSVASGQLKSYEQYF. CDR3 sequence (DNA): TGCAGCGTTGCGTCTGGACAACTAAAGTCCTACGAGCAGTACTTC.

This chain connects TRBV11-3 to TRBJ1-2; no firm D call. CDR3 size: 14 residues. V was trimmed by 1 base and J by 4 bases, leaving 10 bases between them. CDR1 is SGHNT and CDR2 is YENEEA in the germline V gene. This CDR3 is CASSLGGATYGYTF. CDR3 nucleotides: TGTGCCAGCAGCTTAGGTGGAGCTACCTATGGCTACACCTTC.

This chain uses TRBV7-8 with TRBJ1-1, with TRBD1 matching over 7 bases. Trimming removed 5 bases from V and 3 bases from J; junction bases left unmatched: 12. The CDR3 spans 16 residues. Germline values: CDR1 SGHVS, CDR2 FQNEAQ. In nucleotides, the CDR3 is TGTGCCAGCAGCCCAGAAAGACAGGGCGCTCACACTGAAGCTTTCTTT. This gives the protein CASSPERQGAHTEAFF.

This clone has only a few counts. The J gene is TRBJ1-1, the V gene TRBV27; 9 nucleotides line up with TRBD1. This CDR3 has 15 amino acids. Germline V gene data show CDR1 as MNHEY and CDR2 as SMNVEV (reference sequence). Losses at the gene ends were 8 bases for V and 4 bases for J; bases not matched to a gene: 11. CDR3 coding DNA: TGTGCCAGCTTGACCCGGGGACAGGGTCTCACTGAAGCTTTCTTT. As protein: CASLTRGQGLTEAFF.

J is TRBJ2-7 and V is TRBV29-1, with TRBD2 matching over 8 bases. This CDR3 contains 14 residues. In germline, CDR1 is SQVTM, CDR2 ANQGSEA. The ends lost 4 bases at V and 1 base at J; junction bases unmatched: 6. The CDR3 here is CSVGVAGSSYEQYF. In nucleotides, the CDR3 is TGCAGCGTTGGGGTAGCGGGATCTTCCTACGAGCAGTACTTC.

This chain uses TRBV30 with TRBJ1-5; tentative D call: TRBD1 (6 bases). V lost 2 bases to trimming and J lost 5 bases, with 10 bases between them. Germline values: CDR1 GTSNPN, CDR2 SVGIG (reference sequence). The CDR3 has 13 residues. The CDR3 DNA follows: TGTGCCTGGAGTAACAGGGTAGATCAGCCCCAGCATTTT. The encoded protein is CAWSNRVDQPQHF.

This clone was detected a few times. This chain joins TRBV14 and TRBJ1-2; D unclear. Trimming pared 0 bases from V and 4 bases from J, leaving 9 bases between. The CDR3 runs 14 residues. The V gene's germline CDR1 is SGHDN and CDR2 FVKESK. CDR3 amino acids: CASSQDRPPYGYTF. For the CDR3, the DNA is TGTGCCAGCAGCCAAGACAGGCCGCCCTATGGCTACACCTTC.

This clone was counted only a few times. The chain recombines TRBV7-8 with TRBJ2-7, with D possibly TRBD2 on 6 matching bases. V shed 5 bases and J shed 1 base, with 12 bases lying between them. In germline, CDR1 is SGHVS, CDR2 FQNEAQ. The CDR3 extends over 14 amino acids. Written as DNA, the CDR3 is TGTGCCAGCAGCCCGAAGGGACTGTCCTACGAGCAGTACTTC. Translated: CASSPKGLSYEQYF.

The genes are TRBV5-1 and TRBJ2-7; TRBD1 matches at 7 bases. CDR3 size: 14 residues. Trimming took 0 bases from V and 5 from J; bases not matched to a gene: 5. Germline-derived CDR1 and CDR2 are SGHRS and YFSETQ. The CDR3 region has the DNA TGCGCCAGCAGCTTGGTAGGGGGCGACCACGAGCAGTACTTC. Translation: CASSLVGGDHEQYF.

The chain uses TRBV29-1 and TRBJ1-1; the D is unclear. This CDR3 has 12 amino acids. Trimming removed 2 bases at V and 3 bases at J, with 7 bases between. CDR1 is SQVTM, CDR2 ANQGSEA, per germline. CDR3 sequence reads: CSVESIHTEAFF. The DNA for the CDR3 is TGCAGCGTTGAATCCATCCACACTGAAGCTTTCTTT.

The rearrangement links TRBV5-8 to TRBJ1-2; tentative D call: TRBD1 (6 bases). This CDR3 comprises 12 residues. From germline, CDR1 is SGHTS and CDR2 YDEGEE. V lost 5 bases and J 8 bases, leaving 13 bases between the germline ends. The CDR3 DNA reads as TGTGCCAGCAGTCACAGGGATAACGGCTACACCTTC. Protein: CASSHRDNGYTF.

The V and J genes are TRBV5-1 and TRBJ2-5; 9 bases line up with TRBD2. Germline trimming cut 2 bases from V and 2 bases from J; bases unmatched to any gene: 10. The CDR3 runs 17 residues. CDR1 is SGHRS, CDR2 YFSETQ, per germline. The CDR3 reads CASSLYGIAGAQETQYF. The DNA for the CDR3 is TGCGCCAGCAGCTTATACGGGATAGCGGGAGCTCAAGAGACCCAGTACTTC.

This clone was counted only a few times. The chain uses TRBV7-2 and TRBJ2-3; D is perhaps TRBD2 (6 bases). This CDR3 region has 15 residues. Trimming shortened V by 0 bases and J by 3 bases, and 10 bases separated the two germline ends. Germline V gene data show CDR1 as SGHTA and CDR2 as FQGNSA. CDR3 coding DNA: TGTGCCAGCAGCTTAGCGGGAGGCCGTACAGATACGCAGTATTTT. Protein sequence: CASSLAGGRTDTQYF.

The V gene is TRBV5-6, the J gene TRBJ1-1; possible D gene TRBD1, 6 bases. This CDR3 has 13 residues. Germline V lookup: CDR1 SGHDT, CDR2 YYEEEE. Trimming took 0 bases from V and 10 from J, leaving 13 bases between them. The CDR3 DNA sequence: TGTGCCAGCAGCTTGGCCGGGACACCGAGAGCTTTCTTT. Protein product: CASSLAGTPRAFF.

The genes are TRBV28 and TRBJ1-1; unclear D gene. Between the trimmed V and J ends, which lost 1 base and 1 base, there was a span of 4 bases. This CDR3 spans 13 amino acids. The germline V gene encodes CDR1 MDHEN and CDR2 SYDVKM. CDR3 sequence (DNA): TGTGCCAGCAGTTTATCCAGGAACACTGAAGCTTTCTTT. Encoded protein: CASSLSRNTEAFF. Together with reference TRBV28 and TRBJ1-1, the CDR3 gives the full variable domain: DVKVTQSSRYLVKRTGEKVFLECVQDMDHENMFWYRQDPGLGLRLIYFSYDVKMKEKGDIPEGYSVSREKKERFSLILESASTNQTSMYLCASSLSRNTEAFFGQGTRLTVV.

This rearrangement joins TRBV28 to TRBJ1-5; D uncertain. Germline V CDR1 and CDR2: MDHEN, SYDVKM. Between the trimmed V and J ends, which lost 7 bases and 6 bases, there was a span of 19 bases. The CDR3 runs to 15 residues. The CDR3 spells CASIKKLVPSQPQHF. DNA for the CDR3: TGTGCCAGCATCAAAAAGCTCGTTCCGAGTCAGCCCCAGCATTTT.

The chain couples TRBV27 to TRBJ2-7; TRBD1 aligns across 9 bases. J lost 5 bases, V lost 5 bases, and 7 bases had no gene match. In germline, CDR1 is MNHEY, CDR2 SMNVEV (reference sequence). CDR3 length equals 14 residues. CDR3 sequence reads: CASSRTGDKDEQYF. The CDR3 bases are TGTGCCAGCAGTCGGACAGGGGATAAGGACGAGCAGTACTTC.